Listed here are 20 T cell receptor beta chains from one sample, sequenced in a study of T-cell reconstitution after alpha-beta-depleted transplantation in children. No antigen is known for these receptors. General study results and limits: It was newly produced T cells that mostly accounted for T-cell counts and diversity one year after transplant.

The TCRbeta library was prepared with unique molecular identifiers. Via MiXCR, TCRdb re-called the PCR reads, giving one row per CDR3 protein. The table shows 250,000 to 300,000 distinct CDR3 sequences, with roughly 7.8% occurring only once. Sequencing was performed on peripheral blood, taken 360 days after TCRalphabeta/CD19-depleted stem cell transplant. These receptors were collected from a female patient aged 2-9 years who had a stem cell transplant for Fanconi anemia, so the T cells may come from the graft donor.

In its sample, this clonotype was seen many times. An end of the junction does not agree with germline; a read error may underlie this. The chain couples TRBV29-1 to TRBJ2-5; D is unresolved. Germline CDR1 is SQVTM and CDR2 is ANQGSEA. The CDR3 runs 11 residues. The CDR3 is CNAYQGETQYF. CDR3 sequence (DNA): TGTAACGCCTATCAAGGAGAGACCCAGTACTTC.

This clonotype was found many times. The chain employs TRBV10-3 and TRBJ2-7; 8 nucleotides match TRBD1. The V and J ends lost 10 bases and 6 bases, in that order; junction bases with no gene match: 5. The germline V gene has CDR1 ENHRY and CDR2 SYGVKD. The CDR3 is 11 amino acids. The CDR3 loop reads CAKDRGGEQYV. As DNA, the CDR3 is TGTGCCAAAGACAGGGGAGGCGAGCAGTACGTC.

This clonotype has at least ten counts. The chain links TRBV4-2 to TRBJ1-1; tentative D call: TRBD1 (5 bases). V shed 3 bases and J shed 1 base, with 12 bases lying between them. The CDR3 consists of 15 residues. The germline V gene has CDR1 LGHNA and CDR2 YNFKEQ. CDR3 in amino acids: CASSHLRDGNTEAFF. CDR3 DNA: TGTGCCAGCAGCCACCTCCGGGACGGGAACACTGAAGCTTTCTTT.

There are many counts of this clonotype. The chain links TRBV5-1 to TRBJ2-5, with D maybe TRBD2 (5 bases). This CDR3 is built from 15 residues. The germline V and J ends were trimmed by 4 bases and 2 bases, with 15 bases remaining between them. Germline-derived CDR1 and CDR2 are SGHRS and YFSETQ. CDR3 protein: CASSNFWTHQETQYF. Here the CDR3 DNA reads TGCGCCAGCAGCAACTTCTGGACTCATCAAGAGACCCAGTACTTC. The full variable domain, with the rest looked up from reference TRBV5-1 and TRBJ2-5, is KAGVTQTPRYLIKTRGQQVTLSCSPISGHRSVSWYQQTPGQGLQFLFEYFSETQRNKGNFPGRFSGRQFSNSRSEMNVSTLELGDSALYLCASSNFWTHQETQYFGPGTRLLVL.

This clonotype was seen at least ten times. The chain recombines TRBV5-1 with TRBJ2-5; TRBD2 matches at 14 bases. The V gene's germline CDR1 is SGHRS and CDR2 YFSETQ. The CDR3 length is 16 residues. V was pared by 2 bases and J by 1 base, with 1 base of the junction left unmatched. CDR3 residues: CASSFGTSGGQETQYF. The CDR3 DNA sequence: TGCGCCAGCAGCTTCGGGACTAGCGGGGGCCAAGAGACCCAGTACTTC.

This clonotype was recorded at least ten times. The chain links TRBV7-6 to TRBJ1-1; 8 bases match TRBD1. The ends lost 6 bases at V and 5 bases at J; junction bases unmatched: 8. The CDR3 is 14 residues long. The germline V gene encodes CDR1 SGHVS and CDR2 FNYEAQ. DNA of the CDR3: TGTGCCAGCAGACCCGGGACAGGATTAACTGAAGCTTTCTTT. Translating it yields CASRPGTGLTEAFF.

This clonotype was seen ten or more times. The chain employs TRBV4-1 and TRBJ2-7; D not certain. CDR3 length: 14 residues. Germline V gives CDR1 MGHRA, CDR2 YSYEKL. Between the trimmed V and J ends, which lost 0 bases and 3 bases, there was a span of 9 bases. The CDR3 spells CASSQDDWIYEQYF. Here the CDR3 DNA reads TGCGCCAGCAGCCAAGATGATTGGATCTACGAGCAGTACTTC.

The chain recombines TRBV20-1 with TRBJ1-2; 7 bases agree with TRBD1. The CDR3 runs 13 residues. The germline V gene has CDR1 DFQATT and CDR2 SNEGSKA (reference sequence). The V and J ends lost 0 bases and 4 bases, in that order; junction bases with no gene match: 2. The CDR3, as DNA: TGCAGTGCTAGAGACTACAGGGGCTATGGCTACACCTTC. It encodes CSARDYRGYGYTF.

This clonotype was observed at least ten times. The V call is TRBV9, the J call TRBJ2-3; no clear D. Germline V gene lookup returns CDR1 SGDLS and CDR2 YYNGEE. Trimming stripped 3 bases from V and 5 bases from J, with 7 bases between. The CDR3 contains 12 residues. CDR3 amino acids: CASSASGDTQYF. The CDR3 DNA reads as TGTGCCAGCAGCGCGTCCGGAGATACGCAGTATTTT.

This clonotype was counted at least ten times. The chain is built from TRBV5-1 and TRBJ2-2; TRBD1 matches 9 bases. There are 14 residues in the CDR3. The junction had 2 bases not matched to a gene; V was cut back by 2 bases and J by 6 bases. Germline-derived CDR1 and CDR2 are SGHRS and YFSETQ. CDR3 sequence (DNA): TGCGCCAGCAGCTTACAGGGGGCCGCCGGGGAGCTGTTTTTT. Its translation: CASSLQGAAGELFF.

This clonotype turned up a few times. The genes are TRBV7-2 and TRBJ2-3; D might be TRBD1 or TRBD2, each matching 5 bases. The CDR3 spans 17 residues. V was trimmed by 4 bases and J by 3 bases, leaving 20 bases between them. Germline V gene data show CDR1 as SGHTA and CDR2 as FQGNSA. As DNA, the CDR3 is TGTGCCAGCAGCTCCAAACTCCGGGGCCTCGGAACAGATACGCAGTATTTT. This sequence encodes CASSSKLRGLGTDTQYF.

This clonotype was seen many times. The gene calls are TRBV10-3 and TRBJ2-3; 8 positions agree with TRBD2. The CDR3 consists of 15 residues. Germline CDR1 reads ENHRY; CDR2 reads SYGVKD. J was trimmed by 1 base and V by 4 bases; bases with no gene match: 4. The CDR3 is CAISVAGTRTDTQYF. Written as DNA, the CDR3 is TGTGCCATCAGTGTAGCGGGAACCCGCACAGATACGCAGTATTTT.

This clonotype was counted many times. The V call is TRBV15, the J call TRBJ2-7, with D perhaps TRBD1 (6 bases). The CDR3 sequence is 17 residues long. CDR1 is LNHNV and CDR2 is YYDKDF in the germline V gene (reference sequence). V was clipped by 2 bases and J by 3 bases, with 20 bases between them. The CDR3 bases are TGTGCCACCAGCAGAATAAAGACAGGCAGGATCTTCTACGAGCAGTACTTC. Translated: CATSRIKTGRIFYEQYF.

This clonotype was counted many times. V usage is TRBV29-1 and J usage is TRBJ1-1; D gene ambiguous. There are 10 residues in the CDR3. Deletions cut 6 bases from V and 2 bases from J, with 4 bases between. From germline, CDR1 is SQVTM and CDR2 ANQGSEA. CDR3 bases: TGCAGCGTCTCAAACACTGAAGCTTTCTTT. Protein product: CSVSNTEAFF.

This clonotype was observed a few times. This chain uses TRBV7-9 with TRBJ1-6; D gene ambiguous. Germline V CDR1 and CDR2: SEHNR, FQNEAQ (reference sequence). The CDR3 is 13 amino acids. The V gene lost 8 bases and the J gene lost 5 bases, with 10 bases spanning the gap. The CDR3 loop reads CASPARHNSPLHF. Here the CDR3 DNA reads TGTGCCAGCCCCGCGAGGCATAATTCACCCCTCCACTTT.

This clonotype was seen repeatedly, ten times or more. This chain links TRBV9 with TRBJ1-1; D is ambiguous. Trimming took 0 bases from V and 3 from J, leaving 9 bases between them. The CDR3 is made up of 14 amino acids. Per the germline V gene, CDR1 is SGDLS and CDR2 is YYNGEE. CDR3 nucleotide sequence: TGTGCCAGCAGCGTAGACGGGGTCTACACTGAAGCTTTCTTT. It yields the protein CASSVDGVYTEAFF.

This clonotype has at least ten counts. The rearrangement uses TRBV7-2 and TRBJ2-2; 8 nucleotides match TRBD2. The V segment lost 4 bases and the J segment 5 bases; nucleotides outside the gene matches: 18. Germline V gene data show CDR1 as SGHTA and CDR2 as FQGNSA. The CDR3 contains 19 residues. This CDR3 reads CASSSTALAGAILTGELFF. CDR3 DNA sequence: TGTGCCAGCAGCTCCACCGCCCTAGCGGGCGCGATCTTAACCGGGGAGCTGTTTTTT.

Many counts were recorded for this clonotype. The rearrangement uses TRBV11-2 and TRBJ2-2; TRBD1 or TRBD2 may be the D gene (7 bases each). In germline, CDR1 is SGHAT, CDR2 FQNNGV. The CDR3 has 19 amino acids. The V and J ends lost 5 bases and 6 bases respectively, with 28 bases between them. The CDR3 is CASSPHAGGESLWPGELFF. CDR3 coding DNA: TGTGCCAGCAGCCCCCACGCAGGGGGGGAATCGCTTTGGCCCGGGGAGCTGTTTTTT.

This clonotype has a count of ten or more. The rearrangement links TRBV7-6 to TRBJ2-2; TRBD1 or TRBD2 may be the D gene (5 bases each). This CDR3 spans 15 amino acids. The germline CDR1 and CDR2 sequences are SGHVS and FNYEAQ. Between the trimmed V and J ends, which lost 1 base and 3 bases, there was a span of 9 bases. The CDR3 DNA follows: TGTGCCAGCAGCTTAGACCCGGGACACACCGGGGAGCTGTTTTTT. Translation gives CASSLDPGHTGELFF. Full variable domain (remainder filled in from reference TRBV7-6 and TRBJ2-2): GAGVSQSPRYKVTKRGQDVALRCDPISGHVSLYWYRQALGQGPEFLTYFNYEAQQDKSGLPNDRFSAERPEGSISTLTIQRTEQRDSAMYRCASSLDPGHTGELFFGEGSRLTVL.

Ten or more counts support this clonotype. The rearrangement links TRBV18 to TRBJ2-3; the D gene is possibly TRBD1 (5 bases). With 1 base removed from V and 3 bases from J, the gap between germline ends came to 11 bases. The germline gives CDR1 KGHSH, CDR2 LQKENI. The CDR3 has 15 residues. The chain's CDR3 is CASSPQGMGTDTQYF. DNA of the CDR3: TGTGCCAGCTCACCACAGGGGATGGGGACAGATACGCAGTATTTT.